The rows below give T cell receptor beta chains drawn from one sample of a study of blood T cell repertoires in COVID-19. Profiled with immunoSEQ multiplex PCR; TCRdb holds only in-frame clones, not every one. The data contain tens of thousands of clones, approximately 86% of them singletons. The source material was peripheral blood. The source is a human donor in a cohort sampled during active COVID-19. Each CDR3 is given with its conserved first and last residue. A D gene is named only where the DNA matches it firmly. A row's size may be missing; if present it is once, few, many or a size class.

clone size: NA
V gene: TRBV19
D gene: TRBD1
J gene: TRBJ2-1
CDR3 protein: CASSAGTGTYNEQFF
CDR3 DNA: TGTGCCAGTAGTGCAGGGACAGGGACATACAATGAGCAGTTCTTC

clone size: NA
V gene: TRBV7-2
D gene: TRBD2
J gene: TRBJ2-1
CDR3 protein: CASSFTGYGTKNEQFF
CDR3 DNA: TGTGCCAGCAGCTTTACAGGTTATGGGACTAAGAATGAGCAGTTCTTC

clone size: NA
V gene: TRBV27
D gene: NA
J gene: TRBJ1-1
CDR3 protein: CASSFRGTQSWVGTEAFF
CDR3 DNA: TGTGCCAGCAGTTTTAGGGGGACCCAATCTTGGGTTGGCACTGAAGCTTTCTTT

clone size: NA
V gene: TRBV6-4
D gene: NA
J gene: TRBJ2-1
CDR3 protein: CASSDWPPKSGQFF
CDR3 DNA: TGTGCCAGCAGTGACTGGCCCCCGAAGTCGGGGCAGTTCTTC

clone size: NA
V gene: TRBV27
D gene: TRBD2
J gene: TRBJ2-1
CDR3 protein: CASSFLAGDLNEQFF
CDR3 DNA: TGTGCCAGCAGTTTTCTAGCGGGAGATCTCAATGAGCAGTTCTTC

clone size: NA
V gene: TRBV15
D gene: NA
J gene: TRBJ2-7
CDR3 protein: CATSKGRLSSYEQYF
CDR3 DNA: TGTGCCACCAGCAAAGGGAGGCTCAGCTCCTACGAGCAGTACTTC

clone size: NA
V gene: TRBV3-1/TRBV3-2
D gene: TRBD2
J gene: TRBJ2-1
CDR3 protein: CASSPLMGTSGAAQFF
CDR3 DNA: TGTGCCAGCAGCCCACTTATGGGGACTAGCGGGGCGGCGCAGTTCTTC

clone size: NA
V gene: TRBV7-3
D gene: NA
J gene: TRBJ2-2
CDR3 protein: CASSLDPQGLGTGELFF
CDR3 DNA: TGTGCCAGCAGCTTAGACCCCCAGGGGTTGGGCACCGGGGAGCTGTTTTTT

clone size: NA
V gene: TRBV19
D gene: TRBD1
J gene: TRBJ1-2
CDR3 protein: CASSMGTGGYGYTF
CDR3 DNA: TGTGCCAGTAGTATGGGGACAGGGGGCTATGGCTACACCTTC

clone size: NA
V gene: TRBV28
D gene: NA
J gene: TRBJ1-1
CDR3 protein: CASRSRAEAFF
CDR3 DNA: TGTGCCAGCAGGTCCCGCGCTGAAGCTTTCTTT

clone size: once
V gene: TRBV5-8
D gene: NA
J gene: TRBJ2-4
CDR3 protein: CASSLRGSKNIQYF
CDR3 DNA: TGTGCCAGCAGCCTACGGGGGTCCAAAAACATTCAGTACTTC

clone size: once
V gene: TRBV6-5
D gene: TRBD1
J gene: TRBJ2-7
CDR3 protein: CASSYETGTNREQYF
CDR3 DNA: TGTGCCAGCAGTTATGAGACAGGGACAAACCGGGAGCAGTACTTC

clone size: NA
V gene: TRBV28
D gene: NA
J gene: TRBJ2-7
CDR3 protein: CASSLLARGPYEQYF
CDR3 DNA: TGTGCCAGCAGTTTGCTAGCCCGAGGGCCCTACGAGCAGTACTTC

clone size: NA
V gene: TRBV4-3
D gene: NA
J gene: TRBJ1-3
CDR3 protein: CASSQEFKGHGNTIYF
CDR3 DNA: TGCGCCAGCAGCCAAGAATTCAAGGGGCACGGAAACACCATATATTTT

clone size: many
V gene: TRBV4-1
D gene: NA
J gene: TRBJ2-1
CDR3 protein: CASSQGLTSSYNEQFF
CDR3 DNA: TGCGCCAGCAGCCAAGGACTCACGAGCTCCTACAATGAGCAGTTCTTC

clone size: once
V gene: TRBV5-4
D gene: TRBD1
J gene: TRBJ1-2
CDR3 protein: CASSPGQDRSIDTF
CDR3 DNA: TGTGCCAGCAGCCCCGGACAGGACAGGAGTATCGACACCTTC

clone size: once
V gene: TRBV7-2
D gene: NA
J gene: TRBJ1-1
CDR3 protein: CASSRRGGNTEAFF
CDR3 DNA: TGTGCCAGCAGCAGGCGGGGGGGGAACACTGAAGCTTTCTTT

clone size: NA
V gene: TRBV30
D gene: TRBD1
J gene: TRBJ1-4
CDR3 protein: CACNRGPLNEKLFF
CDR3 DNA: TGTGCCTGTAACAGGGGACCTCTAAATGAAAAACTGTTTTTT

clone size: NA
V gene: TRBV27
D gene: NA
J gene: TRBJ1-6
CDR3 protein: CASSDWGGYNSPLHF
CDR3 DNA: TGTGCCAGCAGTGACTGGGGCGGTTATAATTCACCCCTCCACTTT

clone size: NA
V gene: TRBV28
D gene: TRBD1
J gene: TRBJ2-1
CDR3 protein: CASSFTGGSYNEQFF
CDR3 DNA: TGTGCCAGCAGTTTTACAGGGGGCTCCTACAATGAGCAGTTCTTC

clone size: NA
V gene: TRBV9
D gene: NA
J gene: TRBJ1-1
CDR3 protein: CASSVHRNTEAFF
CDR3 DNA: TGTGCCAGCAGCGTTCACAGGAACACTGAAGCTTTCTTT

clone size: NA
V gene: TRBV24-1
D gene: TRBD1
J gene: TRBJ2-2
CDR3 protein: CATRSQGVNTGELFF
CDR3 DNA: TGTGCCACCCGCAGTCAGGGGGTCAACACCGGGGAGCTGTTTTTT

clone size: NA
V gene: TRBV4-1
D gene: TRBD1
J gene: TRBJ2-7
CDR3 protein: CASSQEGGGQGAHEQYF
CDR3 DNA: TGCGCCAGCAGCCAAGAGGGCGGGGGACAGGGGGCCCACGAGCAGTACTTC

clone size: many
V gene: TRBV5-1
D gene: NA
J gene: TRBJ2-3
CDR3 protein: CASSGGKYTDTQYF
CDR3 DNA: TGCGCCAGCAGCGGAGGGAAATACACAGATACGCAGTATTTT

clone size: NA
V gene: TRBV27
D gene: NA
J gene: TRBJ1-2
CDR3 protein: CASSFRGQGYGYTF
CDR3 DNA: TGTGCCAGCAGTTTTAGAGGGCAGGGGTATGGCTACACCTTC

clone size: NA
V gene: TRBV6-5
D gene: NA
J gene: TRBJ1-4
CDR3 protein: CASSQVLNEKLFF
CDR3 DNA: TGTGCCAGCAGTCAGGTGTTAAATGAAAAACTGTTTTTT

clone size: NA
V gene: TRBV19
D gene: NA
J gene: TRBJ2-7
CDR3 protein: CASSMGRGSRGRLPYEQYF
CDR3 DNA: TGTGCCAGTAGTATGGGCAGGGGAAGTCGCGGGAGATTACCCTACGAGCAGTACTTC

clone size: few
V gene: TRBV4-1
D gene: TRBD2
J gene: TRBJ2-3
CDR3 protein: CASSQLAGGGTQYF
CDR3 DNA: TGCGCCAGCAGCCAATTGGCGGGAGGCGGTACGCAGTATTTT

clone size: NA
V gene: TRBV7-9
D gene: NA
J gene: TRBJ1-3
CDR3 protein: CASSLGGGNTIYF
CDR3 DNA: TGTGCCAGCAGCTTAGGCGGAGGAAACACCATATATTTT

clone size: NA
V gene: TRBV27
D gene: TRBD2
J gene: TRBJ2-7
CDR3 protein: CASSFSASGSYEQYF
CDR3 DNA: TGTGCCAGCAGTTTCTCGGCTAGCGGGTCCTACGAGCAGTACTTC

clone size: NA
V gene: TRBV14
D gene: NA
J gene: TRBJ2-1
CDR3 protein: CASSQAVSYNEQFF
CDR3 DNA: TGTGCCAGCAGCCAAGCGGTCTCCTACAATGAGCAGTTCTTC

clone size: NA
V gene: TRBV15
D gene: NA
J gene: TRBJ2-1
CDR3 protein: CATSYFDFGTSDYNEQFF
CDR3 DNA: TGTGCCACCAGCTATTTCGATTTCGGGACTTCTGACTACAATGAGCAGTTCTTC

clone size: NA
V gene: TRBV5-1
D gene: TRBD1
J gene: TRBJ1-1
CDR3 protein: CASSLMTGGGTEAFF
CDR3 DNA: TGCGCCAGCAGCTTAATGACAGGGGGCGGCACTGAAGCTTTCTTT

clone size: NA
V gene: TRBV28
D gene: TRBD1
J gene: TRBJ1-6
CDR3 protein: CASSLTGEASPLHF
CDR3 DNA: TGTGCCAGCAGCCTGACAGGGGAGGCTTCACCCCTCCACTTT

clone size: NA
V gene: TRBV7-9
D gene: TRBD1
J gene: TRBJ2-7
CDR3 protein: CASSGSQGSSYEQYF
CDR3 DNA: TGTGCCAGCAGCGGTTCACAGGGGAGCTCCTACGAGCAGTACTTC

clone size: NA
V gene: TRBV4-3
D gene: NA
J gene: TRBJ2-5
CDR3 protein: CASSQDLVGQGGETQYF
CDR3 DNA: TGCGCCAGCAGCCAAGATTTGGTTGGGCAGGGTGGAGAGACCCAGTACTTC

clone size: few
V gene: TRBV10-1
D gene: TRBD2
J gene: TRBJ2-1
CDR3 protein: CASSESGLAGGEQFF
CDR3 DNA: TGCGCCAGCAGTGAGTCGGGGCTAGCGGGAGGAGAGCAGTTCTTC

clone size: NA
V gene: TRBV18
D gene: TRBD1
J gene: TRBJ2-1
CDR3 protein: CASSRWTGNNEQFF
CDR3 DNA: TGTGCCAGCTCAAGGTGGACAGGGAACAATGAGCAGTTCTTC

clone size: few
V gene: TRBV28
D gene: NA
J gene: TRBJ1-1
CDR3 protein: CASSYQGSLNTEAFF
CDR3 DNA: TGTGCCAGCAGTTATCAGGGGAGTCTGAACACTGAAGCTTTCTTT

clone size: NA
V gene: TRBV29-1
D gene: NA
J gene: TRBJ2-2
CDR3 protein: CSVEGDRSGELFF
CDR3 DNA: TGCAGCGTTGAAGGAGACAGGTCTGGGGAGCTGTTTTTT

clone size: NA
V gene: TRBV6-6
D gene: TRBD2
J gene: TRBJ2-1
CDR3 protein: CASNGLAGGGEQFF
CDR3 DNA: TGTGCCAGCAATGGACTAGCGGGAGGAGGTGAGCAGTTCTTC

clone size: NA
V gene: TRBV7-2
D gene: TRBD1
J gene: TRBJ2-2
CDR3 protein: CASSLRRGQDTGELFF
CDR3 DNA: TGTGCCAGCAGCCTGAGACGGGGACAGGACACCGGGGAGCTGTTTTTT

clone size: once
V gene: TRBV6-2/TRBV6-3
D gene: NA
J gene: TRBJ2-1
CDR3 protein: CASSYSDRRDEQFF
CDR3 DNA: TGTGCCAGCAGTTACTCCGACAGAAGGGATGAGCAGTTCTTC

clone size: few
V gene: TRBV7-6
D gene: TRBD1
J gene: TRBJ1-4
CDR3 protein: CASSFGTGGTEKLFF
CDR3 DNA: TGTGCCAGCAGCTTTGGGACAGGGGGCACTGAAAAACTGTTTTTT

clone size: NA
V gene: TRBV7-3
D gene: NA
J gene: TRBJ2-7
CDR3 protein: CASSFGRGYEQYF
CDR3 DNA: TGTGCCAGCAGCTTCGGCAGAGGCTACGAGCAGTACTTC

clone size: NA
V gene: TRBV7-9
D gene: NA
J gene: TRBJ2-4
CDR3 protein: CASSPPGHIAKNIQYF
CDR3 DNA: TGTGCCAGCAGCCCACCGGGACATATAGCCAAAAACATTCAGTACTTC

clone size: NA
V gene: TRBV27
D gene: TRBD1
J gene: TRBJ1-1
CDR3 protein: CASSLRGGDRGVYTEAFF
CDR3 DNA: TGTGCCAGCAGTTTAAGGGGCGGGGACAGGGGGGTATACACTGAAGCTTTCTTT

clone size: NA
V gene: TRBV4-2
D gene: NA
J gene: TRBJ2-1
CDR3 protein: CASSPSTSRDEQFF
CDR3 DNA: TGTGCCAGCAGCCCGAGCACGTCTCGCGATGAGCAGTTCTTC

clone size: NA
V gene: TRBV18
D gene: NA
J gene: TRBJ2-1
CDR3 protein: CASSPSLEYNEQFF
CDR3 DNA: TGTGCCAGCTCACCAAGCCTTGAGTACAATGAGCAGTTCTTC